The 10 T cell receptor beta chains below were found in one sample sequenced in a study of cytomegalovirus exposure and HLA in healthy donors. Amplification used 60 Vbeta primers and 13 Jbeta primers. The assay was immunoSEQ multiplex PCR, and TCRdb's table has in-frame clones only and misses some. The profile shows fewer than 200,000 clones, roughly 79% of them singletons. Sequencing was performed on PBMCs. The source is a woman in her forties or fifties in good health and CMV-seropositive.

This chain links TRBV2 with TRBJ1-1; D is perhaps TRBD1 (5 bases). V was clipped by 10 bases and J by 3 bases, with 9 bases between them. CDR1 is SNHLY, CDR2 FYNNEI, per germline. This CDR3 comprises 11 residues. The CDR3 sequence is CATGRDTEAFF. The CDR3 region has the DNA TGTGCCACAGGGAGGGACACTGAAGCTTTCTTT.

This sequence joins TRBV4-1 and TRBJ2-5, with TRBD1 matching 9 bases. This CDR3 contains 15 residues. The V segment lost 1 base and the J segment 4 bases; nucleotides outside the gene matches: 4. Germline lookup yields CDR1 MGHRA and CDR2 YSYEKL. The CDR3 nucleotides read TGCGCCAGCAGCCAAGGGGACAGGGATAGAGAGACCCAGTACTTC. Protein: CASSQGDRDRETQYF.

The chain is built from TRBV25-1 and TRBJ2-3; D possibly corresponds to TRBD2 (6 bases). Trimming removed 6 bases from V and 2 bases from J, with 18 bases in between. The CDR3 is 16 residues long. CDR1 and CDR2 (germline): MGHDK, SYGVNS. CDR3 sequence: CASSPQGGGFTDTQYF. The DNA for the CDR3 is TGTGCCAGCAGCCCCCAGGGAGGAGGGTTCACAGATACGCAGTATTTT.

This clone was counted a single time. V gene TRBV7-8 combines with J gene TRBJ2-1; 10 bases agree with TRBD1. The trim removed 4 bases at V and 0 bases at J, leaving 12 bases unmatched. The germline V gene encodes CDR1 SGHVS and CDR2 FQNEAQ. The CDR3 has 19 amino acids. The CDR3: CASSSPPRTGGGSYNEQFF. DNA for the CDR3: TGTGCCAGCAGCTCTCCGCCCCGGACAGGGGGTGGCTCCTACAATGAGCAGTTCTTC.

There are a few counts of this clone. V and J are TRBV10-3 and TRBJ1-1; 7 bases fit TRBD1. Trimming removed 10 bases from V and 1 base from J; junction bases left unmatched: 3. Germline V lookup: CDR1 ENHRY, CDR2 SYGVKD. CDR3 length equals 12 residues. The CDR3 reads CATGTANTEAFF. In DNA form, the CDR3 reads TGTGCCACCGGGACAGCGAACACTGAAGCTTTCTTT.

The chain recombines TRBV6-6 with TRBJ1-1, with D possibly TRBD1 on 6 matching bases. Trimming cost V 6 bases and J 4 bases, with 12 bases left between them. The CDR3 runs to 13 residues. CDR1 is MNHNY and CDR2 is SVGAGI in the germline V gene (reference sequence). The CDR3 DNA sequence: TGTGCCAGCAGATCCGAGGGGGTCACTGAAGCTTTCTTT. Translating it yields CASRSEGVTEAFF.

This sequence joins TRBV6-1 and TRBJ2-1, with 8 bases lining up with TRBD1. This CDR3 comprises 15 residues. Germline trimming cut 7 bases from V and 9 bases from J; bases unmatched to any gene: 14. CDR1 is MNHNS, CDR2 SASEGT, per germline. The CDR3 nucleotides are TGTGCCAGCATTCCCCCGGGACAGGTCTCGGGTGAGCAGTTCTTC. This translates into CASIPPGQVSGEQFF.

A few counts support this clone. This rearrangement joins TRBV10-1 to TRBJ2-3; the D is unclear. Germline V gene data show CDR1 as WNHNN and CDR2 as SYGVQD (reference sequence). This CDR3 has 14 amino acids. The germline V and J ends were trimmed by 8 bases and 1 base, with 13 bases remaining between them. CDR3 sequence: CASHSGSGTDTQYF. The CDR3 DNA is TGCGCCAGCCATAGTGGAAGCGGCACAGATACGCAGTATTTT.

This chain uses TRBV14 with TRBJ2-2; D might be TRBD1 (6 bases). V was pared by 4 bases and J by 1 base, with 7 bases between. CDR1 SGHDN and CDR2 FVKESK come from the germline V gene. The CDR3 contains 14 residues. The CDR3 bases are TGTGCCAGCAGCCGGACAGTGAACACCGGGGAGCTGTTTTTT. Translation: CASSRTVNTGELFF.

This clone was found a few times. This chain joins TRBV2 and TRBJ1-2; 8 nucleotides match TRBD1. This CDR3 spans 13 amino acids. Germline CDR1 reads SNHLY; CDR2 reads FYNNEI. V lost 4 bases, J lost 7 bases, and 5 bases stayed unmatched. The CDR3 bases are TGTGCCAGCAGTGTCGGACAGGGTTTTGGCTACACCTTC. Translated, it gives CASSVGQGFGYTF.